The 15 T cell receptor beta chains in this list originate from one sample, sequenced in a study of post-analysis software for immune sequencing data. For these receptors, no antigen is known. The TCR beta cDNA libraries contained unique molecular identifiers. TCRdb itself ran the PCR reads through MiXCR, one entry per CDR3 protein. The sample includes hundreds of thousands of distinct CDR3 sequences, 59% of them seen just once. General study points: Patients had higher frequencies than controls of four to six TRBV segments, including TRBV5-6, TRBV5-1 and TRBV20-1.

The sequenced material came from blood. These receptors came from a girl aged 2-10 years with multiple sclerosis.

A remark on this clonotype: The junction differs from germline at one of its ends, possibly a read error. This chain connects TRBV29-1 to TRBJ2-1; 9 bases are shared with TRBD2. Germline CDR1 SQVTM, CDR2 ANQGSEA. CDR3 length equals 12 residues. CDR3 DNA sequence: TGCGGCGTGGGACTAGCCCTCGATGAGCAGTTCTTC. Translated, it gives CGVGLALDEQFF.

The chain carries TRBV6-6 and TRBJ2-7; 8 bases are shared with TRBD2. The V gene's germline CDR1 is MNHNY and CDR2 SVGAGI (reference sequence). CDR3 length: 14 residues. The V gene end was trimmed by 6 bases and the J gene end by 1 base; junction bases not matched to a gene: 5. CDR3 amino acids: CASRDGGGSYEQYF. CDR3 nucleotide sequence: TGTGCCAGCAGGGACGGGGGGGGTTCCTACGAGCAGTACTTC.

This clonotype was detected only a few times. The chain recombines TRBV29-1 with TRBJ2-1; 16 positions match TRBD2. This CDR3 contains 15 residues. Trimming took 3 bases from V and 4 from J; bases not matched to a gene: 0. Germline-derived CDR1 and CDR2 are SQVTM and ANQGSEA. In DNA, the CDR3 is TGCAGCGTTGAGGGACTAGCGGGAGGGTACAATGAGCAGTTCTTC. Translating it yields CSVEGLAGGYNEQFF.

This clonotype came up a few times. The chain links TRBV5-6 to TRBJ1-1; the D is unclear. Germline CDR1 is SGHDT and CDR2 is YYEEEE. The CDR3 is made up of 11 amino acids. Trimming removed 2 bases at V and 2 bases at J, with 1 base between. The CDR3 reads CASSFNTEAFF. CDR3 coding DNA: TGTGCCAGCAGCTTTAACACTGAAGCTTTCTTT.

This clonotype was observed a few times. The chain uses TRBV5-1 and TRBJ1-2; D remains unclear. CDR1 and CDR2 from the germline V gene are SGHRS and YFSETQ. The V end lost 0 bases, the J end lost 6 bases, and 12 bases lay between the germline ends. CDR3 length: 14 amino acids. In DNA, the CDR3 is TGCGCCAGCAGCTTGGACATTTGGGCCAATGGCTACACCTTC. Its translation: CASSLDIWANGYTF.

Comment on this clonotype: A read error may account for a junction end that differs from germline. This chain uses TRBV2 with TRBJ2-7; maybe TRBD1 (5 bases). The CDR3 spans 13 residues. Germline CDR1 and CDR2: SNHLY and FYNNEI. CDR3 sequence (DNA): TGTGCCAGCAGGTCCAGGGTCAACTACGAGCGGTACTTC. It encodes CASRSRVNYERYF.

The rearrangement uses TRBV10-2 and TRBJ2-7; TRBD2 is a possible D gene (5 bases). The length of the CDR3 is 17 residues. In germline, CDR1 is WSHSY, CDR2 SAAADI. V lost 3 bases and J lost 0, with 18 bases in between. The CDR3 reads CASSDTGKTPSSYEQYF. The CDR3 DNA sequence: TGCGCCAGCAGTGATACGGGAAAGACCCCAAGCTCCTACGAGCAGTACTTC.

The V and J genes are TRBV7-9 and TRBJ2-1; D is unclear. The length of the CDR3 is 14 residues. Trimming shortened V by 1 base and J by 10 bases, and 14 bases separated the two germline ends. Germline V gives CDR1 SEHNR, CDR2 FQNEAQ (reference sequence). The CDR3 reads CASSLVGFPLEQFF. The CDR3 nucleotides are TGTGCCAGCAGCTTAGTGGGGTTCCCTCTGGAGCAGTTCTTC.

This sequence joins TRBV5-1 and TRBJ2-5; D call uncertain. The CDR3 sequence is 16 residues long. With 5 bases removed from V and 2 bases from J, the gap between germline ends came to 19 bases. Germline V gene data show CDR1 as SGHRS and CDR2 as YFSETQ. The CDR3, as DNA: TGCGCCAGCAGATCCGTGGCAGTGACGCGGCAAGAGACCCAGTACTTC. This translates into CASRSVAVTRQETQYF.

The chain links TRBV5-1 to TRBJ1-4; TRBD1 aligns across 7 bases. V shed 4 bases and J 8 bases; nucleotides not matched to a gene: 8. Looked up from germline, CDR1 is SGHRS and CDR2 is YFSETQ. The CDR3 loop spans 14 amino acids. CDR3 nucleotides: TGCGCCAGCAGCCTGGACGGGACAGACGAAAAACTGTTTTTT. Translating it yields CASSLDGTDEKLFF.

This CDR3 is CASSPGQGTRPQHF. The DNA of the CDR3 is TGTGCCAGCAGTCCCGGACAGGGGACACGGCCCCAGCATTTT. The rearrangement uses TRBV6-5 and TRBJ1-5, with 9 bases identical to TRBD1. Germline V gives CDR1 MNHEY, CDR2 SVGAGI. The CDR3 sequence is 14 residues long. The trim removed 5 bases at V and 9 bases at J, leaving 8 bases unmatched.

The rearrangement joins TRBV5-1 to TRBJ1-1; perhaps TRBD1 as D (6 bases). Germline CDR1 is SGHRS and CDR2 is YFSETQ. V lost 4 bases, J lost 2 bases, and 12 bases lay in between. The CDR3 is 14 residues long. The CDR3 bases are TGCGCCAGCAGCCACGGGACATACAACACTGAAGCTTTCTTT. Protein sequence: CASSHGTYNTEAFF.

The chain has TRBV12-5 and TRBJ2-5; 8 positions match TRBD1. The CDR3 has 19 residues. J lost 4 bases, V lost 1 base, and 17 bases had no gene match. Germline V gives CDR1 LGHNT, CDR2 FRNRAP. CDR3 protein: CASGLGPGQVLPFGETQYF. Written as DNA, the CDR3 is TGTGCTAGTGGTTTGGGTCCGGGACAGGTTCTCCCCTTTGGAGAGACCCAGTACTTC.

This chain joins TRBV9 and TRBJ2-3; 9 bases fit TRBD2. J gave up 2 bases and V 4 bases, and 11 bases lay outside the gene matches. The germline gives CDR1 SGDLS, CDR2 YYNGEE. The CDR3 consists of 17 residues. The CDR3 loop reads CASSPSGSGSVTDTQYF. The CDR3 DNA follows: TGTGCCAGCAGCCCGTCGGGTAGCGGGAGTGTCACAGATACGCAGTATTTT. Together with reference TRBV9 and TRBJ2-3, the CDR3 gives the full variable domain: DSGVTQTPKHLITATGQRVTLRCSPRSGDLSVYWYQQSLDQGLQFLIQYYNGEERAKGNILERFSAQQFPDLHSELNLSSLELGDSALYFCASSPSGSGSVTDTQYFGPGTRLTVL.

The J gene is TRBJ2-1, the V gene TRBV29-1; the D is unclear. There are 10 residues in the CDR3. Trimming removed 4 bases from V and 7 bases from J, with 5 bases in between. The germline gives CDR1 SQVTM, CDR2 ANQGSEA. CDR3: CSVARNEQFF. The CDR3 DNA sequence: TGCAGCGTTGCCCGGAATGAGCAGTTCTTC.